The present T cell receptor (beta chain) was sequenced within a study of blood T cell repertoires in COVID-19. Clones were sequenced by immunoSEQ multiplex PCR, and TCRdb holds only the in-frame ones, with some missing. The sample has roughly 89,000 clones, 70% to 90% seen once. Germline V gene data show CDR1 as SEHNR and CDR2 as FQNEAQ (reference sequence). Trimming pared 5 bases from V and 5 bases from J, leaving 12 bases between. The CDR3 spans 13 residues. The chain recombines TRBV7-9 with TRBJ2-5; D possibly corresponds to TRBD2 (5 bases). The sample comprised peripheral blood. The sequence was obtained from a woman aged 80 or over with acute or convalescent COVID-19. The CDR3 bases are TGTGCCAGCAGCGGCGGGCCTGAGGAGACCCAGTACTTC. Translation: CASSGGPEETQYF.